Each of the 28 T cell receptor beta chains below was sequenced from the same sample in a study of long-term antiretroviral therapy in people with HIV. Survey level was the resolution at which the v3.0 immunoSEQ assay ran. Clones were sequenced by immunoSEQ multiplex PCR, and TCRdb holds only the in-frame ones, with some missing. Among around 37,000 clones listed, approximately 85% were seen once. The sample was unsorted PBMCs, taken about 3.3 years after starting antiretroviral therapy. Source of these receptors: a man between 18 and 29 years old with HIV.

The V gene is TRBV20-1, the J gene TRBJ2-1; D is undetermined. The CDR3 sequence is 11 residues long. Trimming stripped 4 bases from V and 8 bases from J, with 9 bases between. Germline V gene sequence: CDR1 DFQATT, CDR2 SNEGSKA (reference sequence). The CDR3 reads CSAIQADEQFF. The CDR3 DNA follows: TGCAGTGCTATCCAAGCCGATGAGCAGTTCTTC.

This clone has just a few counts. The V gene is TRBV4-1, the J gene TRBJ2-7; TRBD2 might be the D (6 bases). Germline V gives CDR1 MGHRA, CDR2 YSYEKL. This CDR3 comprises 14 residues. Trimming removed 1 base at V and 1 base at J, with 8 bases between. DNA for the CDR3: TGCGCCAGCAGCCAAGGGGAGGAATCCTACGAGCAGTACTTC. Protein sequence: CASSQGEESYEQYF.

The rearrangement links TRBV13 to TRBJ2-1, with TRBD2 matching over 14 bases. Germline V gives CDR1 PRHDT, CDR2 FYEKMQ (reference sequence). Losses at the gene ends were 5 bases for V and 10 bases for J; bases not matched to a gene: 10. The CDR3 totals 16 residues. The CDR3 region is CASSRRLAGGPGEQFF. The CDR3 DNA reads as TGTGCCAGCAGCCGCCGACTAGCGGGAGGGCCAGGGGAGCAGTTCTTC. The variable domain in full, with the rest retrieved from reference TRBV13 and TRBJ2-1, is AAGVIQSPRHLIKEKRETATLKCYPIPRHDTVYWYQQGPGQDPQFLISFYEKMQSDKGSIPDRFSAQQFSDYHSELNMSSLELGDSALYFCASSRRLAGGPGEQFFGPGTRLTVL.

The genes are TRBV6-5 and TRBJ2-7, with 9 bases aligning to TRBD1. Looked up from germline, CDR1 is MNHEY and CDR2 is SVGAGI. This CDR3 comprises 12 residues. In DNA, the CDR3 is TGTGCAACTGGGACAGGGAGGTACGAGCAGTACTTC. Its protein is CATGTGRYEQYF.

This clone came up once. In DNA, the CDR3 is TGTGCCAGCAGCGTGACAGGGGGTTGGTATCAGCCCCAGCATTTT. Its translation: CASSVTGGWYQPQHF. The chain joins TRBV5-6 to TRBJ1-5, with 9 positions matching TRBD1. Losses at the gene ends were 4 bases for V and 5 bases for J; bases not matched to a gene: 7. This CDR3 is 15 amino acids long. Germline V gene lookup returns CDR1 SGHDT and CDR2 YYEEEE.

This sequence joins TRBV15 and TRBJ1-5, with a weak D call TRBD1 (5 bases). CDR3 size: 16 residues. V shed 5 bases and J shed 3 bases, with 17 bases lying between them. Germline values: CDR1 LNHNV, CDR2 YYDKDF (reference sequence). The DNA for the CDR3 is TGTGCCACCAGCGCTCGGACACGGGCGGACAATCAGCCCCAGCATTTT. Residues: CATSARTRADNQPQHF.

The chain links TRBV19 to TRBJ2-7; TRBD2 is a possible D gene (5 bases). Trimming removed 4 bases from V and 7 bases from J, with 20 bases in between. There are 15 residues in the CDR3. Germline CDR1 LNHDA, CDR2 SQIVND (reference sequence). The CDR3 DNA follows: TGTGCCAGTAGTACCACACGAGGGATGGCGGAAGAGCAGTACTTC. As protein: CASSTTRGMAEEQYF.

J is TRBJ2-1 and V is TRBV7-9; perhaps D is TRBD1 or TRBD2 (6 bases each). The CDR3 contains 16 residues. Trimming left V 5 bases short and J 6 bases short, with 20 bases between. CDR1 and CDR2 (germline): SEHNR, FQNEAQ (reference sequence). The CDR3 DNA reads as TGTGCCAGCAGCGTGGGGGCCCACAACGGGGGCAATGAGCAGTTCTTC. Encoded protein: CASSVGAHNGGNEQFF.

This clone was picked up one time. The rearrangement joins TRBV28 to TRBJ2-5, with 9 bases fitting TRBD1. The CDR3 is made up of 14 amino acids. Germline-derived CDR1 and CDR2 are MDHEN and SYDVKM. J lost 4 bases, V lost 5 bases, and 5 bases had no gene match. The DNA of the CDR3 is TGTGCCAGCAGTCCTCAGGACAGGGGAGAGACCCAGTACTTC. This sequence encodes CASSPQDRGETQYF.

The chain recombines TRBV9 with TRBJ1-5; D gene uncertain. This CDR3 spans 13 amino acids. V was clipped by 0 bases and J by 0 bases, with 1 base between them. Looked up from germline, CDR1 is SGDLS and CDR2 is YYNGEE. CDR3 coding DNA: TGTGCCAGCAGCGTAGCTAGCAATCAGCCCCAGCATTTT. Its protein product is CASSVASNQPQHF.

This clone appeared a few times. V gene TRBV19 combines with J gene TRBJ2-1; 9 bases agree with TRBD2. Germline trimming cut 5 bases from V and 5 bases from J; bases unmatched to any gene: 10. CDR1 LNHDA and CDR2 SQIVND come from the germline V gene (reference sequence). The CDR3 is 16 amino acids. CDR3 sequence: CASSALSSGDHNEQFF. The CDR3 DNA sequence: TGTGCCAGTAGTGCCCTTTCTAGCGGGGACCACAATGAGCAGTTCTTC.

The chain is built from TRBV7-2 and TRBJ2-1; D remains ambiguous. V was pared by 9 bases and J by 8 bases, with 11 bases between. The CDR3 covers 11 residues. CDR1 is SGHTA, CDR2 FQGNSA, per germline. The CDR3 nucleotides read TGTGCCAGGCGAAGTCTCCATGAGCAGTTCTTC. Protein product: CARRSLHEQFF.

The V gene is TRBV10-3, the J gene TRBJ2-2; unclear D gene. CDR3 size: 12 residues. Trimming took off 8 bases at V and 6 bases at J, with 10 bases between the two ends. Germline loops: CDR1 ENHRY, CDR2 SYGVKD. In DNA form, the CDR3 reads TGTGCCATCGGTCAAAGGGCCGGGGAGCTGTTTTTT. Translation: CAIGQRAGELFF.

CDR3 nucleotide sequence: TGTGCCAGCAGCGCCGGAAGCCGGGACAGTAATCAGCCCCAGCATTTT. It translates to CASSAGSRDSNQPQHF. The gene calls are TRBV7-9 and TRBJ1-5; 7 bases align to TRBD1. CDR3 size: 16 residues. CDR1 and CDR2 (germline): SEHNR, FQNEAQ (reference sequence). V dropped 5 bases and J dropped 4; count of bases not matched to a gene: 11.

This chain links TRBV7-9 with TRBJ2-7; 9 bases are a match to TRBD2. Germline V gene lookup returns CDR1 SEHNR and CDR2 FQNEAQ (reference sequence). V lost 0 bases to trimming and J lost 0 bases; unmatched junction nucleotides: 0. The CDR3 sequence is 15 residues long. This CDR3 reads CASSLASGSSYEQYF. DNA for the CDR3: TGTGCCAGCAGCTTAGCTAGCGGGAGCTCCTACGAGCAGTACTTC.

This clone appeared a single time. V is TRBV7-9 and J is TRBJ1-1, with D maybe TRBD1 (6 bases). Trimming stripped 3 bases from V and 4 bases from J, with 12 bases between. This CDR3 spans 14 amino acids. Germline lookup yields CDR1 SEHNR and CDR2 FQNEAQ (reference sequence). The CDR3 reads CASSLEGGGTEAFF. CDR3 in DNA: TGTGCCAGCAGCTTGGAGGGGGGAGGCACTGAAGCTTTCTTT.

V and J are TRBV19 and TRBJ2-1; 8 nucleotides align to TRBD1. CDR1 LNHDA and CDR2 SQIVND come from the germline V gene (reference sequence). This CDR3 comprises 18 residues. V lost 1 base, J lost 4 bases, and 12 bases stayed unmatched. CDR3 residues: CASSIASRQGWIYNEQFF. The CDR3 DNA follows: TGTGCCAGTAGTATAGCCTCCCGACAGGGGTGGATTTACAATGAGCAGTTCTTC.

The CDR3, as DNA: TGTGCCAGCAAAATCCCTAACTATGGCTACACCTTC. This encodes CASKIPNYGYTF. J is TRBJ1-2 and V is TRBV9; the D is unclear. The CDR3 totals 12 residues. Germline V CDR1 and CDR2: SGDLS, YYNGEE. V lost 6 bases, J lost 0 bases, and 6 bases lay in between. Supplemented by reference TRBV9 and TRBJ1-2, the full variable domain reads DSGVTQTPKHLITATGQRVTLRCSPRSGDLSVYWYQQSLDQGLQFLIQYYNGEERAKGNILERFSAQQFPDLHSELNLSSLELGDSALYFCASKIPNYGYTFGSGTRLTVV.

The rearrangement uses TRBV9 and TRBJ1-5; no definite D call. The CDR3 sequence is 15 residues long. Germline V gives CDR1 SGDLS, CDR2 YYNGEE. V was pared by 4 bases and J by 4 bases, with 15 bases between. The CDR3 sequence: CASSPNGLGNQPQHF. As DNA, the CDR3 is TGTGCCAGCAGCCCTAACGGACTGGGGAATCAGCCCCAGCATTTT.

The chain employs TRBV27 and TRBJ1-4; the D gene is possibly TRBD1 (5 bases). The CDR3 consists of 15 residues. Germline lookup yields CDR1 MNHEY and CDR2 SMNVEV (reference sequence). The germline V and J ends were trimmed by 3 bases and 5 bases, with 13 bases remaining between them. The CDR3 loop reads CASSLSATENEKLFF. CDR3 DNA: TGTGCCAGCAGTTTGTCAGCGACAGAGAATGAAAAACTGTTTTTT. The whole variable domain, remainder taken from reference TRBV27 and TRBJ1-4, is EAQVTQNPRYLITVTGKKLTVTCSQNMNHEYMSWYRQDPGLGLRQIYYSMNVEVTDKGDVPEGYKVSRKEKRNFPLILESPSPNQTSLYFCASSLSATENEKLFFGSGTQLSVL.

This clone was observed a few times. The CDR3 DNA reads as TGTGCCAGCAGCTTAATTGACAGGGGCAATCAGCCCCAGCATTTT. It translates to CASSLIDRGNQPQHF. The chain joins TRBV7-6 to TRBJ1-5; 7 bases line up with TRBD1. Germline V gives CDR1 SGHVS, CDR2 FNYEAQ. V lost 2 bases, J lost 2 bases, and 3 bases stayed unmatched. This CDR3 is 15 amino acids long.

This chain uses TRBV5-4 with TRBJ2-4, with 7 bases matching TRBD2. CDR1 and CDR2 from the germline V gene are SGHNT and YYREEE (reference sequence). The CDR3 contains 15 residues. The J segment lost 2 bases and the V segment lost 0 bases, leaving 2 bases of the junction unmatched. The DNA of the CDR3 is TGTGCCAGCAGCTTGGCGGGAGGACCCAAAAACATTCAGTACTTC. It is translated as CASSLAGGPKNIQYF. The entire variable domain, with the rest obtained from reference TRBV5-4 and TRBJ2-4, is as follows: ETGVTQSPTHLIKTRGQQVTLRCSSQSGHNTVSWYQQALGQGPQFIFQYYREEENGRGNFPPRFSGLQFPNYSSELNVNALELDDSALYLCASSLAGGPKNIQYFGAGTRLSVL.

J is TRBJ2-5 and V is TRBV5-1; 9 nucleotides align to TRBD2. The V gene end was trimmed by 0 bases and the J gene end by 5 bases; junction bases not matched to a gene: 5. The CDR3 has 15 amino acids. Per the germline V gene, CDR1 is SGHRS and CDR2 is YFSETQ. This CDR3 reads CASSLGGGARETQYF. CDR3 nucleotide sequence: TGCGCCAGCAGCTTGGGCGGGGGGGCCCGGGAGACCCAGTACTTC.

This sequence joins TRBV5-1 and TRBJ2-7; tentatively, D is TRBD2 (6 bases). From germline, CDR1 is SGHRS and CDR2 YFSETQ. The CDR3 length is 14 residues. Trimming cost V 3 bases and J 4 bases, with 14 bases left between them. The chain's CDR3 is CASSSTNAGYEQYF. CDR3 sequence (DNA): TGCGCCAGCAGCTCCACTAACGCGGGGTACGAGCAGTACTTC. The full variable domain, completed using reference TRBV5-1 and TRBJ2-7, is KAGVTQTPRYLIKTRGQQVTLSCSPISGHRSVSWYQQTPGQGLQFLFEYFSETQRNKGNFPGRFSGRQFSNSRSEMNVSTLELGDSALYLCASSSTNAGYEQYFGPGTRLTVT.

The V and J genes are TRBV2 and TRBJ1-1; D is undetermined. The CDR3 consists of 13 residues. Germline V gene data show CDR1 as SNHLY and CDR2 as FYNNEI. The V gene lost 6 bases and the J gene lost 1 base, with 9 bases spanning the gap. This chain's CDR3 is CASRQAENTEAFF. The CDR3 bases are TGTGCCAGCAGACAAGCAGAGAACACTGAAGCTTTCTTT. Full variable domain (missing parts from reference TRBV2 and TRBJ1-1): EPEVTQTPSHQVTQMGQEVILRCVPISNHLYFYWYRQILGQKVEFLVSFYNNEISEKSEIFDDQFSVERPDGSNFTLKIRSTKLEDSAMYFCASRQAENTEAFFGQGTRLTVV.

The chain couples TRBV9 to TRBJ1-1; no clear D gene. CDR1 and CDR2 from the germline V gene are SGDLS and YYNGEE. Trimming pared 0 bases from V and 1 base from J, leaving 10 bases between. The CDR3 runs 15 residues. DNA of the CDR3: TGTGCCAGCAGCGTAGACGGCAGAGAGAACACTGAAGCTTTCTTT. Translating gives CASSVDGRENTEAFF.

The chain's CDR3 is CASSFSRGPGYGYTF. The CDR3 coding sequence is TGCGCCAGCAGCTTCAGCAGGGGGCCCGGCTATGGCTACACCTTC. The chain uses TRBV4-1 and TRBJ1-2; 8 bases are shared with TRBD1. Germline loops: CDR1 MGHRA, CDR2 YSYEKL. Unmatched junction bases numbered 9, after V lost 5 bases and J lost 4 bases. CDR3 length: 15 residues.

The genes are TRBV27 and TRBJ2-1; no definite D call. Germline values: CDR1 MNHEY, CDR2 SMNVEV (reference sequence). CDR3 length: 14 residues. Trimming removed 5 bases at V and 0 bases at J, with 8 bases between. The CDR3: CASSLGYSYNEQFF. CDR3 nucleotide sequence: TGTGCCAGCAGTCTGGGATACTCCTACAATGAGCAGTTCTTC.